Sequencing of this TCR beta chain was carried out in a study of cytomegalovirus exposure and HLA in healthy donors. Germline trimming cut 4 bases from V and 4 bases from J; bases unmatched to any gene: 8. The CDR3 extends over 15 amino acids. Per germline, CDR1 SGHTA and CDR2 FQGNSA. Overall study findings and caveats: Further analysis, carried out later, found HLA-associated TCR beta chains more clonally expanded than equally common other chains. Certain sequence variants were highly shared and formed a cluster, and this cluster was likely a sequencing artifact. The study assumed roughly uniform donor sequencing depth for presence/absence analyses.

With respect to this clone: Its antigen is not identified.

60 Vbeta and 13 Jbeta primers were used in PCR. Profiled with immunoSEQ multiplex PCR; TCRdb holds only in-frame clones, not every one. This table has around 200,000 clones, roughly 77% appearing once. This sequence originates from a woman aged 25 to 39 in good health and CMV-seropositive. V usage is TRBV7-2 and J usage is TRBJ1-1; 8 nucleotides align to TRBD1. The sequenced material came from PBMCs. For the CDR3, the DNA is TGTGCCAGCAGCTCCTTGGACAGGGCCGGCACTGAAGCTTTCTTT. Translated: CASSSLDRAGTEAFF.